A selection of T cell receptor beta chains follows, all from one sample in a study of beta chain features in type 1 diabetes. Measured with immunoSEQ multiplex PCR; TCRdb has only the in-frame clones, and not every one. The table shows fewer than 350,000 clones, with about 19% occurring only once. Material: naive CD4+ T cells from blood. Source of these receptors: a woman aged 18-29 years in good health. Both conserved end residues are trimmed from each CDR3. The order of the fields is V gene, CDR3 protein.

TRBV2 | ASSGGGRAF
TRBV7-2 | ASSLNREGGQPQH
TRBV6-5 | ASSYGDAGKNIQY
TRBV20-1 | SPSGRTEAF
TRBV9 | ASSVGIGEAGNTIY
TRBV10-3 | AISDGAAYEQY
TRBV7-3 | ASSPRADSYEQY
TRBV2 | ASKPRAGPTTEAF
TRBV18 | ASSSSVPRDNQPQH
TRBV5-1 | ASSLTSGSRNEQF
TRBV5-1 | ASSLASGQGNGNTIY
TRBV5-6 | ASSLQQLLRDEQF
TRBV14 | ASSPAGYTEAF
TRBV7-2 | ASSSTSGRLNEQF
TRBV30 | AGKVAGGQETQY
TRBV7-2 | ASSLAAGALPVTQY
TRBV30 | AWSVVWGANEKLF
TRBV14 | ASSRSYRSSYNEQF
TRBV12-5 | ASGTGWGQETQY
TRBV28 | ASSLGGTGGNEQY